The 16 T cell receptor beta chains below were found in one sample sequenced in a study of early stage breast cancer tumors. The assay was immunoSEQ multiplex PCR, and TCRdb's table has in-frame clones only and misses some. Of some 29,000 clones listed, about four fifths are singletons. What was sequenced was blood. Every receptor here comes from a person aged 50 to 59 with breast cancer.

The chain is built from TRBV7-9 and TRBJ2-6; D might be TRBD2 (7 bases). The CDR3 is made up of 18 amino acids. With 5 bases removed from V and 1 base from J, the gap between germline ends came to 18 bases. In germline, CDR1 is SEHNR, CDR2 FQNEAQ (reference sequence). The CDR3 protein is CASSVGEGGRSGANVLTF. CDR3 coding DNA: TGTGCCAGCAGCGTCGGGGAGGGGGGCCGTTCTGGGGCCAACGTCCTGACTTTC.

This chain links TRBV15 with TRBJ2-3; maybe TRBD2 (5 bases). Per germline, CDR1 LNHNV and CDR2 YYDKDF (reference sequence). Trimming removed 0 bases at V and 6 bases at J, with 10 bases between. The CDR3 consists of 14 residues. The CDR3, as DNA: TGTGCCACCAGCAGAGATCACGGGGATGATACGCAGTATTTT. Its translation: CATSRDHGDDTQYF. Drawing the rest from reference TRBV15 and TRBJ2-3, the complete variable domain is DAMVIQNPRYQVTQFGKPVTLSCSQTLNHNVMYWYQQKSSQAPKLLFHYYDKDFNNEADTPDNFQSRRPNTSFCFLDIRSPGLGDTAMYLCATSRDHGDDTQYFGPGTRLTVL.

This clone came up once. V gene TRBV2 combines with J gene TRBJ2-5, with TRBD1 as a possible D gene (5 bases). Germline V gives CDR1 SNHLY, CDR2 FYNNEI. The CDR3 spans 14 residues. The V gene lost 0 bases and the J gene lost 2 bases, with 7 bases spanning the gap. CDR3 nucleotide sequence: TGTGCCAGCAGTGAAGCATCAGGGCAAGAGACCCAGTACTTC. It yields the protein CASSEASGQETQYF. The full variable domain, rest sourced from reference TRBV2 and TRBJ2-5, is EPEVTQTPSHQVTQMGQEVILRCVPISNHLYFYWYRQILGQKVEFLVSFYNNEISEKSEIFDDQFSVERPDGSNFTLKIRSTKLEDSAMYFCASSEASGQETQYFGPGTRLLVL.

The rearrangement links TRBV6-5 to TRBJ1-4; D not resolved. The V end lost 5 bases, the J end lost 3 bases, and 1 base lay between the germline ends. The CDR3 loop spans 11 amino acids. Per the germline V gene, CDR1 is MNHEY and CDR2 is SVGAGI. The CDR3 here is CASSANEKLFF. DNA for the CDR3: TGTGCCAGCAGTGCTAATGAAAAACTGTTTTTT.

The CDR3 is CASSTLAGAREQYF. CDR3 DNA: TGTGCCAGTAGTACATTAGCGGGAGCGAGGGAGCAGTACTTC. The chain combines TRBV19 with TRBJ2-7, with 9 bases aligning to TRBD2. Germline values: CDR1 LNHDA, CDR2 SQIVND (reference sequence). The CDR3 has 14 residues. The ends lost 4 bases at V and 7 bases at J; junction bases unmatched: 8. Full variable domain (missing parts from reference TRBV19 and TRBJ2-7): DGGITQSPKYLFRKEGQNVTLSCEQNLNHDAMYWYRQDPGQGLRLIYYSQIVNDFQKGDIAEGYSVSREKKESFPLTVTSAQKNPTAFYLCASSTLAGAREQYFGPGTRLTVT.

The table lists this clone with a count of one. The chain carries TRBV2 and TRBJ1-5; 8 bases are shared with TRBD1. Germline V gene data show CDR1 as SNHLY and CDR2 as FYNNEI. V dropped 8 bases and J dropped 4; count of bases not matched to a gene: 7. The CDR3 contains 14 residues. CDR3 sequence reads: CASLRDRTNQPQHF. The CDR3 nucleotides are TGTGCCAGCCTACGGGACAGGACAAATCAGCCCCAGCATTTT.

The J gene is TRBJ2-7, the V gene TRBV5-4; 7 positions match TRBD1. The CDR3 consists of 14 residues. Trimming removed 3 bases from V and 0 bases from J; junction bases left unmatched: 3. Germline CDR1 and CDR2: SGHNT and YYREEE (reference sequence). The CDR3 DNA is TGTGCCAGCAGCTACGGACAGGACTCCTACGAGCAGTACTTC. Its protein product is CASSYGQDSYEQYF.

The J gene is TRBJ2-3, the V gene TRBV9, with 9 bases lining up with TRBD2. The length of the CDR3 is 18 residues. The V and J ends lost 0 bases and 0 bases, in that order; junction bases with no gene match: 8. Germline assignment: CDR1 SGDLS and CDR2 YYNGEE. CDR3: CASSVGSSGKTSTDTQYF. The CDR3 region has the DNA TGTGCCAGCAGCGTAGGTTCTAGCGGGAAAACTAGCACAGATACGCAGTATTTT.

V and J are TRBV5-5 and TRBJ2-7; possible D gene TRBD1, 5 bases. The length of the CDR3 is 16 residues. The germline V and J ends were trimmed by 0 bases and 3 bases, with 16 bases remaining between them. Per the germline V gene, CDR1 is SGHKS and CDR2 is YYEKEE (reference sequence). The CDR3 region is CASSLALRQTVYEQYF. DNA for the CDR3: TGTGCCAGCAGCTTGGCCCTTAGACAGACCGTCTACGAGCAGTACTTC. Complete variable domain (other parts from reference TRBV5-5 and TRBJ2-7): DAGVTQSPTHLIKTRGQQVTLRCSPISGHKSVSWYQQVLGQGPQFIFQYYEKEERGRGNFPDRFSARQFPNYSSELNVNALLLGDSALYLCASSLALRQTVYEQYFGPGTRLTVT.

The chain employs TRBV5-1 and TRBJ2-7; D is perhaps TRBD2 (6 bases). The CDR3 runs 14 residues. Trimming shortened V by 6 bases and J by 1 base, and 14 bases separated the two germline ends. Germline loops: CDR1 SGHRS, CDR2 YFSETQ. The CDR3 DNA follows: TGCGCCAGCATGGAGCGGGCCTATTCCTACGAGCAGTACTTC. Translating it yields CASMERAYSYEQYF.

The V and J genes are TRBV5-4 and TRBJ1-6, with a weak D call TRBD1 (6 bases). This CDR3 region has 14 residues. CDR1 and CDR2 (germline): SGHNT, YYREEE (reference sequence). Trimming took off 4 bases at V and 9 bases at J, with 14 bases between the two ends. The CDR3 nucleotides are TGTGCCAGCAGCCCGCAGGGGTTAGGTTCACCCCTCCACTTT. It specifies CASSPQGLGSPLHF.

The chain combines TRBV12-1 with TRBJ1-1; TRBD1 is taken as the D call from the table, unchecked against the DNA. TRBV12-1 counts as a pseudogene. The CDR3 is made up of 11 amino acids. In nucleotides, the CDR3 is TGTGCCAGCAACTTCCGACAGAGCGCTTTCTTT. This gives the protein CASNFRQSAFF.

This chain joins TRBV27 and TRBJ1-2, with TRBD1 matching over 11 bases. CDR3 length equals 15 residues. The V gene's germline CDR1 is MNHEY and CDR2 SMNVEV (reference sequence). The V gene end was trimmed by 6 bases and the J gene end by 4 bases; junction bases not matched to a gene: 7. CDR3 in DNA: TGTGCCAGCAGAGGACAGGGGGCGCCCGGCTATGGCTACACCTTC. Translated: CASRGQGAPGYGYTF.

The chain has TRBV9 and TRBJ2-3; 7 bases map to TRBD1. CDR3 length: 16 residues. After removal of 2 bases from V and 0 bases from J, the junction contained 6 bases not matched to a gene. Germline V gene sequence: CDR1 SGDLS, CDR2 YYNGEE. In nucleotides, the CDR3 is TGTGCCAGCAGCGTCCTAGACAGGGCTAGCACAGATACGCAGTATTTT. This encodes CASSVLDRASTDTQYF.

This chain joins TRBV7-2 and TRBJ2-7, with 8 bases that match TRBD1. From germline, CDR1 is SGHTA and CDR2 FQGNSA. The trim removed 0 bases at V and 2 bases at J, leaving 0 bases unmatched. CDR3 length: 14 residues. The DNA of the CDR3 is TGTGCCAGCAGCTTAGCGGGACAGGCCTACGAGCAGTACTTC. Its protein product is CASSLAGQAYEQYF.

V gene TRBV6-1 combines with J gene TRBJ2-2; D is unclear. This CDR3 region has 14 residues. The V gene lost 6 bases and the J gene lost 4 bases, with 12 bases spanning the gap. Germline V gives CDR1 MNHNS, CDR2 SASEGT. CDR3 nucleotides: TGTGCCAGCAGGACTCTAAAATTCACCGGGGAGCTGTTTTTT. This encodes CASRTLKFTGELFF.